This T cell receptor beta chain emerged from a study of T cells in Graves' hyperthyroidism and ophthalmopathy. RNA transcripts yielded amplified TCR beta CDR3 regions. A first-round RT-PCR of the TCR CDR3 used the HTBI primer set. TCRdb analysed the multiplex PCR reads with MiXCR anew, one entry per CDR3 protein. The table includes under 650,000 distinct CDR3 sequences, 15% to 20% detected once. This CDR3 contains 14 residues. Germline V CDR1 and CDR2: MNHGY, SVAAGI. V was pared by 3 bases and J by 4 bases, with 10 bases between. With respect to this clonotype: Its antigen remains unknown.

Study outcomes and limitations: Ophthalmopathy was model-predicted a median about 6.7 months pre-onset.

The sample consisted of blood. This receptor was obtained from a woman aged 25 to 39 with Graves' hyperthyroidism. This chain uses TRBV6-9 with TRBJ1-5; D remains unclear. The CDR3 region has the DNA TGTGCCAGCAGTTACGACATGTCTAATCAGCCCCAGCATTTT. This translates into CASSYDMSNQPQHF.